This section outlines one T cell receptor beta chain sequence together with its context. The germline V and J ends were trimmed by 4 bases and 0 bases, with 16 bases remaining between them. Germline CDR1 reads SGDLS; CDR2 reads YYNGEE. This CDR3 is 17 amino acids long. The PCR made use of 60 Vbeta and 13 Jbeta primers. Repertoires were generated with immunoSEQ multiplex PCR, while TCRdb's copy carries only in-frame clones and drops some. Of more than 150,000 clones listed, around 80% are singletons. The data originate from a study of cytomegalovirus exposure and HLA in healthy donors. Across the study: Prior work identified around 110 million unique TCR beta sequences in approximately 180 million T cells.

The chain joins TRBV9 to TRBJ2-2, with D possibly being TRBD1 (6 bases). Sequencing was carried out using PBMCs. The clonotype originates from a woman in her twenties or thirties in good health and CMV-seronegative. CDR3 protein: CASSREVGQTNTGELFF. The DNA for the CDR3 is TGTGCCAGCAGCCGAGAGGTCGGACAGACGAACACCGGGGAGCTGTTTTTT.